This T cell receptor beta chain came from a study of PD-1 blockade in mismatch repair-deficient tumors. Study-level information: Patients had eleven to twelve mismatch repair-deficient cancer types and were previously treated and progressing. Overall study findings and caveats: After pembrolizumab, tumor-resident clones rose rapidly, then generally contracted before radiologic responses.

Details on this clone: The antigen remains unidentified. Sequence at one end of the junction differs from germline and may be a read error.

The TCR-sequenced patients were a few responders to pembrolizumab. Clones were read by immunoSEQ multiplex PCR, and TCRdb kept only the in-frame ones, dropping some. This sample has tens of thousands of clones, with 78% found just once. The CDR3 is made up of 13 amino acids. Per the germline V gene, CDR1 is SSHAT and CDR2 is FNYEAQ (reference sequence). The chain is built from TRBV7-7 and TRBJ2-1; D gene ambiguous. This TCR came from an adult with mismatch repair-deficient cancer. This sample comprised peripheral blood, obtained 4 weeks after starting pembrolizumab. This CDR3 is CASSADSVGEQFF. For the CDR3, the DNA is TGTGCTAGCAGCGCAGACTCCGTGGGTGAGCAGTTCTTC.